Below are 32 T cell receptor beta chains sequenced from a single sample in a study of T-cell reconstitution after alpha-beta-depleted transplantation in children. Unique molecular identifiers were built into the TCRbeta library. TCRdb reanalysed the PCR reads using MiXCR and keeps one entry per CDR3 protein. The sample holds roughly 500,000 distinct CDR3 sequences, about 33% seen once. Here the sequenced sample was PBMCs from the stem cell graft donor, taken from the stem cell graft. These receptors all stem from a human donor who donated a stem cell graft to a child with aplastic anemia.

Details on this clonotype: A much larger clone lies one base from this, so it may be a read error. J is TRBJ2-5 and V is TRBV6-6; D call uncertain. V shed 0 bases and J shed 6 bases, with 5 bases lying between them. CDR3 length: 12 residues. Germline values: CDR1 MNHNY, CDR2 SVGAGI (reference sequence). The CDR3 here is CASSYSGKTQYF. The CDR3 nucleotides are TGTGCCAGCAGTTACTCGGGGAAGACCCAGTACTTC.

The sample holds a few counts of this clonotype. The chain has TRBV10-2 and TRBJ2-1; 11 bases match TRBD2. Germline trimming cut 5 bases from V and 4 bases from J; bases unmatched to any gene: 13. CDR1 is WSHSY and CDR2 is SAAADI in the germline V gene. The CDR3 runs 18 residues. The CDR3 spells CASSKPSSGLAEYNEQFF. The CDR3, as DNA: TGCGCCAGCAGTAAACCCTCATCGGGACTAGCGGAGTACAATGAGCAGTTCTTC.

V gene TRBV10-3 combines with J gene TRBJ1-3; D not certain. From germline, CDR1 is ENHRY and CDR2 SYGVKD. Trimming left V 4 bases short and J 0 bases short, with 10 bases between. This CDR3 region has 15 residues. CDR3 in DNA: TGTGCCATCAGTGGCGTCATGAGCTCTGGAAACACCATATATTTT. Translated: CAISGVMSSGNTIYF.

This chain connects TRBV27 to TRBJ2-7, with D perhaps matching TRBD1 or TRBD2 (5 bases each). Germline assignment: CDR1 MNHEY and CDR2 SMNVEV (reference sequence). V lost 3 bases to trimming and J lost 6 bases, with 9 bases between them. The CDR3 runs to 12 residues. In DNA form, the CDR3 reads TGTGCCAGCAGTTTTCCAGGGACCGAGCAGTACTTC. Its protein is CASSFPGTEQYF.

This rearrangement joins TRBV7-3 to TRBJ2-3; TRBD1 is a possible D gene (5 bases). Germline values: CDR1 SGHTA, CDR2 FQGTGA. V lost 5 bases and J 1 base, leaving 13 bases between the germline ends. This CDR3 comprises 15 residues. The CDR3 loop is CASSLGRVRTDTQYF. The CDR3, as DNA: TGTGCCAGCAGCCTGGGGCGAGTTCGCACAGATACGCAGTATTTT.

The chain's CDR3 is CASRLSGSSYNEQFF. The CDR3 bases are TGTGCCAGCAGACTTAGCGGGAGCTCCTACAATGAGCAGTTCTTC. The gene calls are TRBV6-1 and TRBJ2-1; 9 bases map to TRBD2. In germline, CDR1 is MNHNS, CDR2 SASEGT. The CDR3 consists of 15 residues. V was clipped by 6 bases and J by 0 bases; unmatched bases: 3.

This clonotype occurred once. This likely comes from a read error, as the CDR3 has no conserved phenylalanine or tryptophan at its end. The genes are TRBV5-1 and TRBJ2-1; D gene ambiguous. Trimming shortened V by 0 bases and J by 5 bases, and 12 bases separated the two germline ends. The CDR3 contains 15 residues. Germline CDR1 reads SGHRS; CDR2 reads YFSETQ. The CDR3 sequence: CASSLVADPNNEQFL. In DNA, the CDR3 is TGCGCCAGCAGCTTGGTGGCAGACCCTAACAATGAGCAGTTCTTG.

J is TRBJ2-7 and V is TRBV7-2, with a tentative D call TRBD2 (7 bases). The CDR3 sequence is 16 residues long. Per germline, CDR1 SGHTA and CDR2 FQGNSA. V lost 1 base and J lost 3, with 16 bases in between. In DNA form, the CDR3 reads TGTGCCAGCAGCTTAGTCGAGGGGGGGGACCGCTACGAGCAGTACTTC. Translated, it gives CASSLVEGGDRYEQYF.

The V gene is TRBV27, the J gene TRBJ1-2, with 7 bases identical to TRBD1. CDR3 length: 15 amino acids. V lost 5 bases and J lost 5; bases outside the gene matches: 11. CDR1 is MNHEY and CDR2 is SMNVEV in the germline V gene (reference sequence). CDR3 bases: TGTGCCAGCAGTCCGCTGGACAGGTTAGGGTATGGCTACACCTTC. This sequence encodes CASSPLDRLGYGYTF.

This chain links TRBV18 with TRBJ2-1; the match to TRBD1 covers 7 bases. The CDR3 runs 11 residues. Germline CDR1 KGHSH, CDR2 LQKENI. The J segment lost 12 bases and the V segment lost 4 bases, leaving 3 bases of the junction unmatched. CDR3 coding DNA: TGTGCCAGCTCACTACAGGGGTGGCAGTTCTTC. It translates to CASSLQGWQFF.

J is TRBJ2-2 and V is TRBV15; 8 nucleotides line up with TRBD1. Germline V gene sequence: CDR1 LNHNV, CDR2 YYDKDF (reference sequence). CDR3 size: 15 residues. The trim removed 3 bases at V and 6 bases at J, leaving 6 bases unmatched. The CDR3 sequence is CATSRARTGSGELFF. The CDR3, as DNA: TGTGCCACCAGCAGGGCTCGGACAGGGTCCGGGGAGCTGTTTTTT.

V is TRBV15 and J is TRBJ1-3; D unclear. CDR3 size: 14 residues. Trimming took 3 bases from V and 4 from J, leaving 10 bases between them. The germline gives CDR1 LNHNV, CDR2 YYDKDF (reference sequence). The CDR3, as DNA: TGTGCCACCAGCAGGGAGGCCAGAGGAAACACCATATATTTT. Its translation: CATSREARGNTIYF.

This clonotype has more than one count but fewer than ten. This chain connects TRBV20-1 to TRBJ2-3, with TRBD2 identical over 14 bases. The V gene end was trimmed by 6 bases and the J gene end by 4 bases; junction bases not matched to a gene: 6. The CDR3 is 15 residues long. In germline, CDR1 is DFQATT, CDR2 SNEGSKA (reference sequence). CDR3 sequence (DNA): TGCAGTGCCTTATGGACTAGCGGGAGGTCAGATACGCAGTATTTT. Amino acids: CSALWTSGRSDTQYF.

This clonotype was counted a few times. The chain links TRBV7-2 to TRBJ2-2, with D perhaps TRBD2 (5 bases). V dropped 5 bases and J dropped 4 bases, with 8 bases sitting between them. Germline V lookup: CDR1 SGHTA, CDR2 FQGNSA. CDR3 length: 13 amino acids. As DNA, the CDR3 is TGTGCCAGCAGCCACCGGGGCACCGGGGAGCTGTTTTTT. Translation: CASSHRGTGELFF.

This clonotype was seen a few times. The V and J genes are TRBV20-1 and TRBJ2-1; 8 nucleotides agree with TRBD2. In germline, CDR1 is DFQATT, CDR2 SNEGSKA (reference sequence). The V gene end was trimmed by 5 bases and the J gene end by 11 bases; junction bases not matched to a gene: 17. This CDR3 spans 15 amino acids. The CDR3 loop reads CSARRAIAGLAQQFF. DNA of the CDR3: TGCAGTGCTCGGCGCGCGATAGCGGGATTAGCCCAGCAGTTCTTC.

The chain combines TRBV27 with TRBJ2-3, with D possibly TRBD2 on 6 matching bases. Germline V lookup: CDR1 MNHEY, CDR2 SMNVEV (reference sequence). This CDR3 comprises 15 residues. The V and J ends lost 3 bases and 6 bases respectively, with 16 bases between them. CDR3 coding DNA: TGTGCCAGCAGTTTTCGAGCCGGGAGAGGGGATACGCAGTATTTT. This encodes CASSFRAGRGDTQYF.

This clonotype was picked up a small number of times. CDR3 DNA: TGTGCCAGCACCCGGGGACTAGAAGACACCGGGGAGCTGTTTTTT. Protein: CASTRGLEDTGELFF. The chain links TRBV12-3 or TRBV12-4 to TRBJ2-2; 8 bases align to TRBD2. The CDR3 spans 15 residues. The V segment lost 7 bases and the J segment 3 bases; nucleotides outside the gene matches: 7.

A few counts support this clonotype. The V gene is TRBV19, the J gene TRBJ1-4; tentatively, D is TRBD1 (6 bases). The CDR3 consists of 14 residues. Trimming pared 1 base from V and 3 bases from J, leaving 6 bases between. Per the germline V gene, CDR1 is LNHDA and CDR2 is SQIVND (reference sequence). The CDR3 reads CASSIGTANEKLFF. For the CDR3, the DNA is TGTGCCAGTAGTATAGGGACAGCTAATGAAAAACTGTTTTTT.

This clonotype has only one observation. The gene calls are TRBV5-1 and TRBJ2-1; 9 bases line up with TRBD2. Unmatched junction bases numbered 15, after V lost 4 bases and J lost 7 bases. In germline, CDR1 is SGHRS, CDR2 YFSETQ. This CDR3 is built from 17 residues. The CDR3 region has the DNA TGCGCCAGCAGCCCCTCCTTAGCGGGAGTGGCCCTTAATGAGCAGTTCTTC. Translation gives CASSPSLAGVALNEQFF. The full variable domain, its missing parts supplied by reference TRBV5-1 and TRBJ2-1, is KAGVTQTPRYLIKTRGQQVTLSCSPISGHRSVSWYQQTPGQGLQFLFEYFSETQRNKGNFPGRFSGRQFSNSRSEMNVSTLELGDSALYLCASSPSLAGVALNEQFFGPGTRLTVL.

This clonotype was seen a handful of times. The chain combines TRBV12-3 or TRBV12-4 with TRBJ1-2; 8 bases line up with TRBD1. V was clipped by 6 bases and J by 2 bases; unmatched bases: 5. The CDR3 covers 14 residues. The chain's CDR3 is CASRYSGGNYGYTF. The CDR3 region has the DNA TGTGCCAGCAGATACTCAGGGGGCAACTATGGCTACACCTTC.

This clonotype was observed at least ten times. The gene calls are TRBV12-3 or TRBV12-4 and TRBJ2-3; a weak D match, TRBD2 (6 bases). CDR3 length: 15 amino acids. V dropped 5 bases and J dropped 1 base, with 13 bases sitting between them. The CDR3 sequence is CASSPPGVGTDTQYF. The CDR3 nucleotides read TGTGCCAGCAGTCCCCCGGGAGTTGGCACAGATACGCAGTATTTT.

In its sample, this clonotype was seen a few times. The chain uses TRBV18 and TRBJ1-2, with unresolved D. This CDR3 has 14 amino acids. Between the trimmed V and J ends, which lost 7 bases and 2 bases, there was a span of 14 bases. Germline assignment: CDR1 KGHSH and CDR2 LQKENI. The CDR3 spells CASFPSGRNYGYTF. CDR3 in DNA: TGTGCCAGCTTCCCCTCAGGACGGAACTATGGCTACACCTTC.

This clonotype was seen a single time. The chain is built from TRBV18 and TRBJ2-3; D is uncertain. The germline gives CDR1 KGHSH, CDR2 LQKENI. The CDR3 contains 14 residues. Trimming removed 3 bases from V and 4 bases from J, with 11 bases in between. The CDR3 sequence: CASSPGRVSDTQYF. The DNA of the CDR3 is TGTGCCAGCTCACCCGGCCGCGTATCAGATACGCAGTATTTT. Full variable domain (outside the CDR3, taken from reference TRBV18 and TRBJ2-3): NAGVMQNPRHLVRRRGQEARLRCSPMKGHSHVYWYRQLPEEGLKFMVYLQKENIIDESGMPKERFSAEFPKEGPSILRIQQVVRGDSAAYFCASSPGRVSDTQYFGPGTRLTVL.

The chain uses TRBV7-2 and TRBJ2-1, with 10 bases lining up with TRBD1. The CDR3 totals 16 residues. The germline CDR1 and CDR2 sequences are SGHTA and FQGNSA. V trimming: 2 bases; J trimming: 7 bases; junction bases outside the gene matches: 8. Written as DNA, the CDR3 is TGTGCCAGCAGCTTAAGCTCCGGGACAGGGGTGAATGAGCAGTTCTTC. It specifies CASSLSSGTGVNEQFF.

The chain employs TRBV19 and TRBJ1-1; D gene uncertain. The germline V gene encodes CDR1 LNHDA and CDR2 SQIVND (reference sequence). The germline V and J ends were trimmed by 3 bases and 6 bases, with 14 bases remaining between them. This CDR3 comprises 14 residues. This CDR3 reads CASSINPPQSEAFF. CDR3 sequence (DNA): TGTGCCAGTAGTATCAATCCTCCGCAGTCTGAAGCTTTCTTT.

This clonotype was recorded a few times. The chain has TRBV12-3 or TRBV12-4 and TRBJ2-7; TRBD1 might be the D (6 bases). The CDR3 totals 14 residues. V was cut by 6 bases and J by 1 base, with 13 bases left in between. The chain's CDR3 is CASSLNDRSYEQYV. The CDR3 nucleotides are TGTGCCAGCAGCCTCAACGACAGGTCCTACGAGCAGTACGTC.

Points on this clonotype: One junction end disagrees with the germline gene, perhaps due to a read error. V usage is TRBV12-3 or TRBV12-4 and J usage is TRBJ2-2; 9 bases fit TRBD2. This CDR3 has 16 residues. The CDR3 DNA reads TGTGCCAGCAGCTTAGGTGGGACTAGCATCGGCGGGGAGCTGTTTTTT. Residues: CASSLGGTSIGGELFF.

This CDR3 is CATGVRGRTDTQYF. The CDR3, as DNA: TGTGCCACCGGGGTGAGGGGGCGCACAGATACGCAGTATTTT. The chain joins TRBV12-3 or TRBV12-4 to TRBJ2-3; 7 nucleotides line up with TRBD1. J gave up 1 base and V 10 bases, and 8 bases lay outside the gene matches. The CDR3 has 14 residues.

The genes are TRBV10-2 and TRBJ1-2; D call uncertain. Trimming stripped 1 base from V and 0 bases from J, with 9 bases between. Germline CDR1 reads WSHSY; CDR2 reads SAAADI. The CDR3 is made up of 15 amino acids. The CDR3 DNA follows: TGCGCCAGCAGTGAGTTCGTGGGCACTAACTATGGCTACACCTTC. Translating gives CASSEFVGTNYGYTF.

The chain carries TRBV29-1 and TRBJ1-1, with D possibly matching TRBD1 (5 bases). Germline CDR1 and CDR2: SQVTM and ANQGSEA. Between the trimmed V and J ends, which lost 7 bases and 0 bases, there was a span of 12 bases. The CDR3 runs 13 residues. The CDR3: CSETGVLNTEAFF. The CDR3 coding sequence is TGCAGCGAAACGGGGGTATTGAACACTGAAGCTTTCTTT.

The V call is TRBV6-2 or TRBV6-3, the J call TRBJ2-1, with 8 bases identical to TRBD1. V gave up 6 bases and J gave up 1 base; unmatched junction bases: 5. This CDR3 comprises 15 residues. The germline V gene encodes CDR1 MNHEY and CDR2 SVGEGT. The chain's CDR3 is CASRMDRVSYNEQFF. CDR3 coding DNA: TGTGCCAGCAGAATGGACAGGGTATCCTACAATGAGCAGTTCTTC.

V is TRBV7-8 and J is TRBJ2-3, with TRBD2 matching over 16 bases. Trimming cost V 5 bases and J 4 bases; bases outside gene matches: 9. Germline CDR1 and CDR2: SGHVS and FQNEAQ. The CDR3 is 18 residues long. The CDR3, as DNA: TGTGCCAGCAGCCCCGGGACTAGCGGGAGGGCCTCGGCAGATACGCAGTATTTT. This translates into CASSPGTSGRASADTQYF.